The 26 T cell receptor beta chains presented below share a single source sample, sequenced in a study of blood T cell repertoires in COVID-19. Measured with immunoSEQ multiplex PCR; TCRdb has only the in-frame clones, and not every one. The table shows fewer than 65,000 clones, with approximately 80% occurring only once. Sequenced material: peripheral blood. Receptors originate from a man aged 25 to 40 with COVID-19, enrolled during active disease.

The chain joins TRBV6-2 or TRBV6-3 to TRBJ1-5; 7 nucleotides line up with TRBD1. Looked up from germline, CDR1 is MNHEY and CDR2 is SVGEGT. Trimming took 6 bases from V and 5 from J; bases not matched to a gene: 7. The CDR3 length is 14 residues. The CDR3, as DNA: TGTGCCAGCAGCCCGGGGACAGTCGATCAGCCCCAGCATTTT. This gives the protein CASSPGTVDQPQHF.

V usage is TRBV7-2 and J usage is TRBJ1-2, with D perhaps TRBD1 (6 bases). There are 15 residues in the CDR3. Between the trimmed V and J ends, which lost 5 bases and 1 base, there was a span of 14 bases. Germline V gene sequence: CDR1 SGHTA, CDR2 FQGNSA. CDR3 sequence reads: CASSKTGFGNYGYTF. CDR3 nucleotide sequence: TGTGCCAGCAGCAAAACAGGGTTCGGTAACTATGGCTACACCTTC.

This clone occurred a few times. V and J are TRBV19 and TRBJ1-5; 7 bases agree with TRBD1. The V segment lost 2 bases and the J segment 2 bases; nucleotides outside the gene matches: 3. CDR1 LNHDA and CDR2 SQIVND come from the germline V gene (reference sequence). The CDR3 spans 15 residues. The CDR3 region has the DNA TGTGCCAGTAGTATATCTGGGACAGGCAATCAGCCCCAGCATTTT. Protein: CASSISGTGNQPQHF.

The rearrangement joins TRBV27 to TRBJ2-7; maybe TRBD1 (5 bases). Germline V gives CDR1 MNHEY, CDR2 SMNVEV (reference sequence). The CDR3 spans 14 residues. Trimming took 3 bases from V and 0 from J, leaving 9 bases between them. The DNA for the CDR3 is TGTGCCAGCAGTTTTAAGGACACCTCCTACGAGCAGTACTTC. It encodes CASSFKDTSYEQYF.

The chain is built from TRBV30 and TRBJ1-3; possible D gene TRBD1, 6 bases. The V gene lost 3 bases and the J gene lost 3 bases, with 12 bases spanning the gap. This CDR3 has 14 amino acids. CDR1 is GTSNPN, CDR2 SVGIG, per germline (reference sequence). The CDR3 coding sequence is TGTGCCTGGAGGTCAGGGGTCTATGGAAACACCATATATTTT. This encodes CAWRSGVYGNTIYF. The full variable domain, its missing parts supplied by reference TRBV30 and TRBJ1-3, is SQTIHQWPATLVQPVGSPLSLECTVEGTSNPNLYWYRQAAGRGLQLLFYSVGIGQISSEVPQNLSASRPQDRQFILSSKKLLLSDSGFYLCAWRSGVYGNTIYFGEGSWLTVV.

This clone has just a few counts. The rearrangement uses TRBV18 and TRBJ1-1; D might be TRBD1 (6 bases). The CDR3 length is 12 residues. With 2 bases removed from V and 8 bases from J, the gap between germline ends came to 9 bases. Germline CDR1 is KGHSH and CDR2 is LQKENI. The CDR3 spells CASSPFDREAFF. The CDR3 DNA is TGTGCCAGCTCACCATTCGACAGGGAAGCTTTCTTT.

This sequence joins TRBV19 and TRBJ2-2, with 10 bases identical to TRBD2. Germline V gene data show CDR1 as LNHDA and CDR2 as SQIVND (reference sequence). The junction had 8 bases not matched to a gene; V was cut back by 3 bases and J by 7 bases. The CDR3 has 16 residues. Written as DNA, the CDR3 is TGTGCCAGTAGTATCATAAGCGGGAGGGCTGTCGGGGAGCTGTTTTTT. Translating it yields CASSIISGRAVGELFF.

Only a few counts were recorded for this clone. This chain links TRBV28 with TRBJ2-2, with 9 bases identical to TRBD1. This CDR3 comprises 15 residues. Germline-derived CDR1 and CDR2 are MDHEN and SYDVKM. Trimming cost V 4 bases and J 4 bases; bases outside gene matches: 4. The chain's CDR3 is CASSWGGQGTGELFF. For the CDR3, the DNA is TGTGCCAGCAGTTGGGGGGGACAGGGCACCGGGGAGCTGTTTTTT.

This clone was picked up one time. This chain connects TRBV10-2 to TRBJ1-1; TRBD1 agrees at 7 bases. The CDR3 has 14 residues. V was pared by 6 bases and J by 2 bases, with 6 bases of the junction left unmatched. Germline values: CDR1 WSHSY, CDR2 SAAADI. CDR3 sequence reads: CASRSGTANTEAFF. Here the CDR3 DNA reads TGCGCCAGCAGGTCCGGGACAGCAAACACTGAAGCTTTCTTT.

The chain combines TRBV2 with TRBJ1-5; D might be TRBD1 (5 bases). This CDR3 comprises 15 residues. In germline, CDR1 is SNHLY, CDR2 FYNNEI. Trimming left V 3 bases short and J 6 bases short, with 15 bases between. CDR3 bases: TGTGCCAGCAGTGATCAAGGCAGGGAAGGTCAGCCCCAGCATTTT. Translation gives CASSDQGREGQPQHF.

This chain links TRBV5-1 with TRBJ1-1; 7 bases fit TRBD1. In germline, CDR1 is SGHRS, CDR2 YFSETQ. The CDR3 has 16 amino acids. The ends lost 0 bases at V and 1 base at J; junction bases unmatched: 6. The CDR3 protein is CASSLAAGGTNTEAFF. CDR3 sequence (DNA): TGCGCCAGCAGCTTGGCGGCAGGGGGTACGAACACTGAAGCTTTCTTT.

This clone was seen once. The chain links TRBV12-3 or TRBV12-4 to TRBJ1-2, with 7 bases identical to TRBD1. This CDR3 has 13 amino acids. V trimming: 5 bases; J trimming: 6 bases; junction bases outside the gene matches: 6. Written as DNA, the CDR3 is TGTGCCAGCAGTGCCGACAGGGTTAATGGCTACACCTTC. Translating it yields CASSADRVNGYTF.

J is TRBJ2-3 and V is TRBV9; TRBD1 matches at 10 bases. This CDR3 has 16 residues. Germline CDR1 SGDLS, CDR2 YYNGEE. V dropped 3 bases and J dropped 5; count of bases not matched to a gene: 9. The CDR3 spells CASSARLGQGGDTQYF. The CDR3 nucleotides read TGTGCCAGCAGCGCCCGTCTTGGACAGGGGGGAGATACGCAGTATTTT.

CDR3 sequence (DNA): TGTGCCAGCAGCCCAGGACTAGCGGGATTGCGAGAGCAGTACTTC. As protein: CASSPGLAGLREQYF. The chain combines TRBV5-4 with TRBJ2-7, with 12 bases aligning to TRBD2. Trimming took 4 bases from V and 7 from J; bases not matched to a gene: 9. CDR1 SGHNT and CDR2 YYREEE come from the germline V gene (reference sequence). This CDR3 contains 15 residues.

This chain connects TRBV4-1 to TRBJ2-6; D gene uncertain. Trimming took 4 bases from V and 0 from J, leaving 16 bases between them. CDR1 is MGHRA, CDR2 YSYEKL, per germline. This CDR3 is 18 amino acids long. In DNA form, the CDR3 reads TGCGCCAGCAGCCCTCGCGGCTCTCCAAGCTCTGGGGCCAACGTCCTGACTTTC. This codes for CASSPRGSPSSGANVLTF.

The chain couples TRBV5-6 to TRBJ1-1, with unresolved D. The CDR3 totals 16 residues. The germline V gene encodes CDR1 SGHDT and CDR2 YYEEEE. Trimming shortened V by 0 bases and J by 1 base, and 13 bases separated the two germline ends. The CDR3 loop is CASSLAEKTENTEAFF. CDR3 nucleotides: TGTGCCAGCAGCTTGGCCGAAAAAACAGAGAACACTGAAGCTTTCTTT.

The chain is built from TRBV10-3 and TRBJ2-1; 10 bases line up with TRBD1. V lost 8 bases and J lost 2; bases outside the gene matches: 9. The CDR3 is 16 amino acids. The germline CDR1 and CDR2 sequences are ENHRY and SYGVKD. CDR3 nucleotide sequence: TGTGCCATCGCGGACGGGACAGGGGATCCCTACAATGAGCAGTTCTTC. Residues: CAIADGTGDPYNEQFF.

This clone was counted once. This chain uses TRBV12-3 or TRBV12-4 with TRBJ2-7, with D possibly matching TRBD1 (6 bases). The CDR3 has 12 amino acids. V lost 3 bases and J lost 6, with 9 bases in between. DNA of the CDR3: TGTGCCAGCAGTTTTCCAGGGGCCGAGCAGTACTTC. Its protein product is CASSFPGAEQYF.

V is TRBV5-4 and J is TRBJ2-1, with TRBD2 matching 11 bases. This CDR3 has 16 amino acids. Germline V gene lookup returns CDR1 SGHNT and CDR2 YYREEE (reference sequence). The junction had 5 bases not matched to a gene; V was cut back by 4 bases and J by 2 bases. The CDR3 DNA reads as TGTGCCAGCAGCCCTGCTAGCGGGAGGACCTACAATGAGCAGTTCTTC. Translated: CASSPASGRTYNEQFF. The variable domain in full, completed from reference TRBV5-4 and TRBJ2-1, reads ETGVTQSPTHLIKTRGQQVTLRCSSQSGHNTVSWYQQALGQGPQFIFQYYREEENGRGNFPPRFSGLQFPNYSSELNVNALELDDSALYLCASSPASGRTYNEQFFGPGTRLTVL.

The rearrangement uses TRBV19 and TRBJ2-3; TRBD2 is a possible D gene (6 bases). The germline gives CDR1 LNHDA, CDR2 SQIVND (reference sequence). Trimming took off 0 bases at V and 6 bases at J, with 10 bases between the two ends. This CDR3 has 14 amino acids. The DNA for the CDR3 is TGTGCCAGTAGTATAGATCCCCGGGGGGATACGCAGTATTTT. Protein: CASSIDPRGDTQYF.

The V call is TRBV6-9, the J call TRBJ2-1; D is perhaps TRBD1 (7 bases). V was cut by 0 bases and J by 8 bases, with 14 bases left in between. Germline values: CDR1 MNHGY, CDR2 SVAAGI. The CDR3 has 15 amino acids. CDR3 sequence reads: CASSYSRGARYEQFF. As DNA, the CDR3 is TGTGCCAGCAGTTATTCCAGGGGGGCTAGGTATGAGCAGTTCTTC.

The V gene is TRBV2, the J gene TRBJ2-7; TRBD2 matches 7 bases. CDR1 is SNHLY, CDR2 FYNNEI, per germline. Trimming at V came to 6 bases and at J to 0 bases, leaving 11 bases not matched to a gene. CDR3 size: 16 residues. The CDR3 sequence: CASSPGPSGGSYEQYF. CDR3 nucleotide sequence: TGTGCCAGCAGCCCGGGACCCTCGGGAGGCTCCTACGAGCAGTACTTC.

This clone came up a few times. The V call is TRBV10-2, the J call TRBJ1-1, with D possibly matching TRBD1 (5 bases). The germline V and J ends were trimmed by 5 bases and 4 bases, with 11 bases remaining between them. The CDR3 runs 13 residues. Per germline, CDR1 WSHSY and CDR2 SAAADI. The CDR3 DNA reads as TGCGCCAGCAGTACAGGTGTAAGCACTGAAGCTTTCTTT. Its translation is CASSTGVSTEAFF.

The rearrangement joins TRBV19 to TRBJ1-1, with D unresolved. This CDR3 has 12 amino acids. V was pared by 7 bases and J by 4 bases, with 10 bases between. CDR1 LNHDA and CDR2 SQIVND come from the germline V gene (reference sequence). DNA for the CDR3: TGTGCCAGTACCAAGGGAGGCACTGAAGCTTTCTTT. It translates to CASTKGGTEAFF.

V gene TRBV9 combines with J gene TRBJ1-3, with no clear D. V was cut by 0 bases and J by 2 bases, with 9 bases left in between. This CDR3 spans 15 amino acids. Germline V gene data show CDR1 as SGDLS and CDR2 as YYNGEE. Written as DNA, the CDR3 is TGTGCCAGCAGCGTAGGCGGGGTCCCTGGAAACACCATATATTTT. This gives the protein CASSVGGVPGNTIYF.

This clone occurred once. The chain employs TRBV7-8 and TRBJ1-2, with 7 positions matching TRBD1. Germline CDR1 is SGHVS and CDR2 is FQNEAQ. Germline trimming cut 5 bases from V and 0 bases from J; bases unmatched to any gene: 9. The CDR3 runs 16 residues. This chain's CDR3 is CASSKNRDSTNYGYTF. The CDR3 DNA reads as TGTGCCAGCAGCAAGAACCGGGACAGTACTAACTATGGCTACACCTTC.